The entry that follows covers one T cell receptor beta chain sequence. Profiled with immunoSEQ multiplex PCR; TCRdb holds only in-frame clones, not every one. This table holds over 85,000 clones, about 89% found once. The data stem from a study of T cell responses to AZD1222 COVID-19 vaccine. Turning to the study itself: Whether given at about 4 or about 12 weeks, second doses were pooled.

The CDR3 covers 17 residues. The V gene's germline CDR1 is SGHRS and CDR2 YFSETQ. The V and J ends lost 1 base and 4 bases respectively, with 19 bases between them. This receptor was identified in an adult in good health. The rearrangement links TRBV5-1 to TRBJ2-3; the D gene is possibly TRBD2 (6 bases). The specimen was peripheral blood, collected on day 0 of AZD1222 vaccination. As DNA, the CDR3 is TGCGCCAGCAGCTTGTCTAGTCCGGGACTTTCTGCAGATACGCAGTATTTT. Protein: CASSLSSPGLSADTQYF.